This T cell receptor beta chain comes out of a study of circulating CD8 cells and anti-PD-1 response in melanoma. Study information: Every 2 weeks, patients got 3 mg/kg nivolumab intravenously. Notes on the study in general: TIGIT repertoires were least diverse, DNEG repertoires most diverse. Most experiments lacked replicates.

Live CD3+CD8+TCRalphabeta+ cells were sorted into four subsets by PD-1 and/or TIGIT. Germline V lookup: CDR1 MNHEY, CDR2 SMNVEV (reference sequence). CDR3 length: 11 residues. With 2 bases removed from V and 4 bases from J, the gap between germline ends came to 2 bases. Using 15 ng of total RNA, TCR libraries were made with the QIAseq Immune Repertoire TCR panel. TCRdb ran MiXCR on the reads and lists one entry per CDR3 protein. The sample has over a thousand distinct CDR3 sequences, 5.8% seen once. By share of the sample, this clonotype is large (0.1 to 1%). Its specificity is unknown. The receptor was isolated from a human donor with melanoma. The sequencing here drew on CD8+ T cells from PBMCs, taken at baseline or after one month of anti-PD-1 therapy (not recorded which). This sequence joins TRBV27 and TRBJ1-2; D not resolved. The CDR3 protein is CASSLLYGYTF. In DNA form, the CDR3 reads TGTGCCAGCAGTTTACTCTATGGCTACACCTTC.